The 10 T cell receptor beta chains given below trace back to one sample, sequenced in a study of shared clonotypes between healthy human individuals. Data came from immunoSEQ multiplex PCR; TCRdb stores just in-frame clones and leaves some out. The table has more than 1 million clones, about 80% seen once. Material: memory CD4+ T cells from PBMCs. Subset indicated: CD45RA-negative fraction. The origin of the receptors is a man between 18 and 29 years old in good health. Some clones in this sample may be carry-over from other donors' samples.

Notes on this clone: Relative to the germline gene, one junction end is altered; a read error may explain this. Other DNA sequences in this sample translate to the same CDR3. This chain connects TRBV28 to TRBJ1-5; D is undetermined. CDR1 and CDR2 from the germline V gene are MDHEN and SYDVKM. This CDR3 spans 11 amino acids. This CDR3 reads CASSSDQPQHF. CDR3 bases: TGTGCCAGCAGTAGCGATCAGCCCCAGCATTTT.

This chain links TRBV4-3 with TRBJ2-3; 12 nucleotides align to TRBD2. V was pared by 4 bases and J by 2 bases, with 4 bases of the junction left unmatched. Looked up from germline, CDR1 is LGHNA and CDR2 is YSLEER. The CDR3 spans 16 residues. For the CDR3, the DNA is TGCGCCAGCAGCCTGGGACTAGCGGGTGCCACAGATACGCAGTATTTT. It codes for CASSLGLAGATDTQYF.

This clone showed up just a few times. This sequence joins TRBV28 and TRBJ1-2; D might be TRBD1 (6 bases). V shed 4 bases and J shed 6 bases, with 9 bases lying between them. The CDR3 is 12 amino acids. Germline CDR1 and CDR2: MDHEN and SYDVKM. As DNA, the CDR3 is TGTGCCAGCAGTTACACAGGGAATGGCTACACCTTC. Amino acid sequence: CASSYTGNGYTF.

This clone was observed a few times. The chain couples TRBV29-1 to TRBJ1-2; a possible D gene is TRBD1 (5 bases). The CDR3 totals 15 residues. The germline CDR1 and CDR2 sequences are SQVTM and ANQGSEA. V was cut by 0 bases and J by 7 bases, with 18 bases left in between. This chain's CDR3 is CSVEDIMWGGGGYTF. The DNA of the CDR3 is TGCAGCGTTGAAGACATCATGTGGGGCGGTGGTGGCTACACCTTC.

This clone was counted a few times. This CDR3 is CASSYGWSNQPQHF. CDR3 nucleotides: TGTGCCAGCAGTTATGGGTGGAGCAATCAGCCCCAGCATTTT. The chain links TRBV27 to TRBJ1-5; D is undetermined. Trimming left V 4 bases short and J 1 base short, with 8 bases between. Germline values: CDR1 MNHEY, CDR2 SMNVEV (reference sequence). CDR3 size: 14 residues.

The chain employs TRBV18 and TRBJ2-3; D is perhaps TRBD2 (5 bases). CDR3 length: 16 amino acids. The germline V gene has CDR1 KGHSH and CDR2 LQKENI. V was cut by 2 bases and J by 3 bases, with 15 bases left in between. The CDR3 bases are TGTGCCAGCTCACCAAGTGGTTCGGGGTTTACAGATACGCAGTATTTT. Protein product: CASSPSGSGFTDTQYF. Full variable domain (outside the CDR3, taken from reference TRBV18 and TRBJ2-3): NAGVMQNPRHLVRRRGQEARLRCSPMKGHSHVYWYRQLPEEGLKFMVYLQKENIIDESGMPKERFSAEFPKEGPSILRIQQVVRGDSAAYFCASSPSGSGFTDTQYFGPGTRLTVL.

The chain has TRBV6-5 and TRBJ2-3; D may match TRBD1 or TRBD2 (5 bases each). Germline V CDR1 and CDR2: MNHEY, SVGAGI. V lost 8 bases to trimming and J lost 2 bases, with 14 bases between them. This CDR3 comprises 14 residues. The CDR3 reads CASRDPGTTDTQYF. The DNA of the CDR3 is TGTGCCAGCCGTGATCCGGGGACCACAGATACGCAGTATTTT.

This sequence joins TRBV4-2 and TRBJ2-7; D remains unclear. Looked up from germline, CDR1 is LGHNA and CDR2 is YNFKEQ. The CDR3 is 16 residues long. The germline V and J ends were trimmed by 0 bases and 1 base, with 13 bases remaining between them. The CDR3: CASSQDRTTLSYEQYF. The CDR3 region has the DNA TGTGCCAGCAGCCAAGACCGCACGACACTTTCCTACGAGCAGTACTTC.

This chain joins TRBV18 and TRBJ2-7; the D call may be TRBD1 or TRBD2 (7 bases each). The CDR3 consists of 16 residues. Trimming cost V 0 bases and J 5 bases, with 17 bases left between them. CDR1 and CDR2 from the germline V gene are KGHSH and LQKENI. The CDR3 protein is CASSPPLGGTVNEQYF. The CDR3 DNA follows: TGTGCCAGCTCACCACCACTCGGGGGGACAGTGAACGAGCAGTACTTC.

The chain carries TRBV20-1 and TRBJ1-1, with a tentative D call TRBD1 (6 bases). The germline V gene encodes CDR1 DFQATT and CDR2 SNEGSKA (reference sequence). CDR3 length: 10 amino acids. Trimming pared 5 bases from V and 7 bases from J, leaving 8 bases between. CDR3 coding DNA: TGCAGTGCTGCGGACAGTGAAGCTTTCTTT. Protein sequence: CSAADSEAFF.